Following are 9 T cell receptor beta chains from one sample sequenced in a study of T cell responses to AZD1222 COVID-19 vaccine. The data were produced by immunoSEQ multiplex PCR, yet TCRdb's version contains in-frame clones alone and is incomplete. Seen here are fewer than 150,000 clones, roughly 93% observed once, and the top ten hold under 4%. Sequenced material: peripheral blood, taken on day 0 of AZD1222 vaccination. All receptors derive from an adult in good health.

Regarding this clone: Mismatch with germline at one junction end may stem from a read error. J is TRBJ1-4 and V is TRBV2; D ambiguous. This CDR3 region has 13 residues. Germline assignment: CDR1 SNHLY and CDR2 FYNNEI. Here the CDR3 DNA reads TGTGCCAGTAGTGGGGTGAACGGTGAAAAACTGTTTTTT. Translating gives CASSGVNGEKLFF.

The table lists this clone with a count of one. The gene calls are TRBV28 and TRBJ1-5; D not resolved. Per germline, CDR1 MDHEN and CDR2 SYDVKM. This CDR3 is built from 13 residues. Trimming pared 5 bases from V and 4 bases from J, leaving 9 bases between. This CDR3 reads CASSRGFNQPQHF. In DNA form, the CDR3 reads TGTGCCAGCAGTCGAGGGTTTAATCAGCCCCAGCATTTT.

This clone was picked up a small number of times. The chain combines TRBV5-5 with TRBJ2-3, with 9 bases identical to TRBD2. The CDR3 loop spans 18 amino acids. CDR1 SGHKS and CDR2 YYEKEE come from the germline V gene (reference sequence). The junction had 14 bases not matched to a gene; V was cut back by 1 base and J by 5 bases. CDR3: CASSLSLSGRTAGDTQYF. Written as DNA, the CDR3 is TGTGCCAGCAGCTTGAGTCTAAGCGGGAGGACCGCGGGAGATACGCAGTATTTT.

The chain recombines TRBV3-1 (or the pseudogene TRBV3-2) with TRBJ1-4, with TRBD1 matching 7 bases. V shed 3 bases, J shed 2 bases, and the junction held 6 bases outside the gene matches. The CDR3 length is 16 residues. The germline CDR1 and CDR2 sequences are LGHDT and YNNKEL (reference sequence). CDR3 protein: CASSQRGGQTNEKLFF. The CDR3 nucleotides read TGTGCCAGCAGCCAGCGCGGGGGACAGACTAATGAAAAACTGTTTTTT.

CDR3 coding DNA: TGCGCCAGCAGCCAAAACCTCGGACAGGGACGGAACACTGAAGCTTTCTTT. Its translation: CASSQNLGQGRNTEAFF. The chain has TRBV4-1 and TRBJ1-1, with 8 positions matching TRBD1. Losses at the gene ends were 2 bases for V and 1 base for J; bases not matched to a gene: 9. Germline-derived CDR1 and CDR2 are MGHRA and YSYEKL. This CDR3 is 17 amino acids long.

This clone was recorded once. V is TRBV28 and J is TRBJ2-5, with 7 positions matching TRBD2. The CDR3 runs 15 residues. Germline CDR1 is MDHEN and CDR2 is SYDVKM. V lost 6 bases to trimming and J lost 5 bases; unmatched junction nucleotides: 12. The DNA for the CDR3 is TGTGCCAGCAGAGAGGGAGGGGACCGCCAGGAGACCCAGTACTTC. This translates into CASREGGDRQETQYF.

The V and J genes are TRBV11-2 and TRBJ2-7, with TRBD2 matching 7 bases. Germline CDR1 and CDR2: SGHAT and FQNNGV. J gave up 4 bases and V 5 bases, and 8 bases lay outside the gene matches. This CDR3 spans 14 amino acids. This chain's CDR3 is CASSASGLRYEQYF. Written as DNA, the CDR3 is TGTGCCAGCAGCGCTTCGGGACTAAGATACGAGCAGTACTTC.

A few counts support this clone. The chain employs TRBV7-9 and TRBJ1-2; D not certain. This CDR3 is built from 12 residues. Germline V gives CDR1 SEHNR, CDR2 FQNEAQ (reference sequence). Trimming cost V 2 bases and J 3 bases, with 4 bases left between them. The DNA of the CDR3 is TGTGCCAGCAGCTTAACGGACTATGGCTACACCTTC. Its protein product is CASSLTDYGYTF.

J is TRBJ1-5 and V is TRBV4-1; D gene uncertain. The CDR3 extends over 16 amino acids. The germline V gene has CDR1 MGHRA and CDR2 YSYEKL. V dropped 3 bases and J dropped 2 bases, with 14 bases sitting between them. Here the CDR3 DNA reads TGCGCCAGCAGCCAGTCCACGGGTTTGGGCAATCAGCCCCAGCATTTT. Translated, it gives CASSQSTGLGNQPQHF.